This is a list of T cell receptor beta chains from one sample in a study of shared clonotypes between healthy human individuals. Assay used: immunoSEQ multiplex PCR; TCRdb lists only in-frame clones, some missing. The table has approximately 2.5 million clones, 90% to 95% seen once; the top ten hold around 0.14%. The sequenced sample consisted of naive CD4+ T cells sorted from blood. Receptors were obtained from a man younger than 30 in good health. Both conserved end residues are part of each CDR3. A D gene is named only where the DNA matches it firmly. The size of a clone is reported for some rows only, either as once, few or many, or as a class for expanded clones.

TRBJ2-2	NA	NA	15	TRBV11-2	CASSLGGVNTGELFF	TGTGCCAGCAGCTTAGGGGGGGTCAACACCGGGGAGCTGTTTTTT
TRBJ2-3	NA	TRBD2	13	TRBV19	CASRTSGTDTQYF	TGTGCCAGCAGGACTAGCGGAACAGATACGCAGTATTTT
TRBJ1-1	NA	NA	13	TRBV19	CASTYPARTEAFF	TGTGCCAGTACCTATCCCGCGAGGACTGAAGCTTTCTTT
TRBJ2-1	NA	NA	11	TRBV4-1	CASSHRDEQFF	TGCGCCAGCAGCCACCGAGATGAGCAGTTCTTC
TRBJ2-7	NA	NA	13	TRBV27	CASSTYQGYEQYF	TGTGCCAGCAGTACCTACCAGGGTTACGAGCAGTACTTC
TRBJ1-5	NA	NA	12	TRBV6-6	CASRVSNQPQHF	TGTGCCAGCAGGGTGAGCAATCAGCCCCAGCATTTT
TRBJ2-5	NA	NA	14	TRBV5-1	CASSFGGLEETQYF	TGCGCCAGCAGCTTTGGGGGATTGGAAGAGACCCAGTACTTC
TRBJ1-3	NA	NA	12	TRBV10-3	CATGLSGNTIYF	TGTGCCACAGGATTATCTGGAAACACCATATATTTT
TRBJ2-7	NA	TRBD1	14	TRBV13	CASSSTGGWREQYF	TGTGCCAGCAGCTCAACAGGGGGCTGGAGGGAGCAGTACTTC
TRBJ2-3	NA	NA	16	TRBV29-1	CSVRTLDWTPRDTQYF	TGCAGCGTTCGAACCCTAGACTGGACCCCGAGAGATACGCAGTATTTT
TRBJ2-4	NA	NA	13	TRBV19	CASSTQAKNIQYF	TGTGCCAGTAGTACCCAAGCCAAAAACATTCAGTACTTC
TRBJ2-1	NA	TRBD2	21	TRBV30	CAWSWPSGSPRILTSYNEQFF	TGTGCCTGGAGTTGGCCTAGCGGGAGTCCTCGAATTCTCACCTCCTACAATGAGCAGTTCTTC
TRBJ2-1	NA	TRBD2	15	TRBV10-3	CAISDRLAGYNEQFF	TGTGCCATCAGTGATCGACTAGCGGGTTACAATGAGCAGTTCTTC
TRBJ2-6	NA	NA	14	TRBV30	CAWSREYGANVLTF	TGTGCCTGGAGTCGGGAGTATGGGGCCAACGTCCTGACTTTC
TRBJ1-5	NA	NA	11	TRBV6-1	CASLGGASQHF	TGTGCCAGCTTAGGTGGGGCCTCCCAGCATTTT
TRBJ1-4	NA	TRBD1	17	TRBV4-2	CASSQYGAGTGNEKLFF	TGTGCCAGCAGCCAGTATGGGGCCGGGACAGGGAACGAAAAACTGTTTTTT
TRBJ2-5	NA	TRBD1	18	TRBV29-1	CSVRDRGRGGVGYETQYF	TGCAGCGTCAGGGACAGGGGTAGAGGGGGAGTCGGCTACGAGACCCAGTACTTC
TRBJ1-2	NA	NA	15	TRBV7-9	CASSLGRQDRVGYTF	TGTGCCAGCAGCTTAGGCCGACAGGATAGGGTTGGCTACACCTTC
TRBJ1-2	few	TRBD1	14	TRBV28	CASTLPGTGDGYTF	TGTGCCAGCACCCTACCCGGGACAGGGGATGGCTACACCTTC
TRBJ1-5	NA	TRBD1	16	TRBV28	CASSLSTGGLYQPQHF	TGTGCCAGCAGTTTAAGTACAGGGGGCTTATATCAGCCCCAGCATTTT
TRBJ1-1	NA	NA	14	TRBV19	CASSISGGFAEAFF	TGTGCCAGTAGTATATCGGGAGGGTTCGCTGAAGCTTTCTTT
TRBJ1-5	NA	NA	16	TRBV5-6	CASSLGGTAGNQPQHF	TGTGCCAGCAGCTTGGGTGGGACGGCGGGCAATCAGCCCCAGCATTTT
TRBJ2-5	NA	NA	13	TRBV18	CASSRGLWETQYF	TGTGCCAGCTCACGTGGGTTGTGGGAGACCCAGTACTTC
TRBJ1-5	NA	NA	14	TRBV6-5	CASSYSSGDQPQHF	TGTGCCAGCAGTTACTCGTCCGGGGATCAGCCCCAGCATTTT
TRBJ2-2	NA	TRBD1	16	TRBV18	CASSPPWDRVSGELFF	TGTGCCAGCTCACCCCCTTGGGACAGGGTCTCCGGGGAGCTGTTTTTT
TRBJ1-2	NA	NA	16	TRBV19	CASSIAASEVSSGYTF	TGTGCCAGTAGTATAGCCGCGTCAGAGGTGAGTTCCGGCTACACCTTC
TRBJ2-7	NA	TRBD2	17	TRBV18	CASSLTNIAGAAYEQYF	TGTGCCAGCTCACTCACCAACATAGCGGGGGCCGCATACGAGCAGTACTTC
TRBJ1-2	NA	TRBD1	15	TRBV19	CASSIPNRDRTYYTF	TGTGCCAGTAGTATCCCGAACCGGGACAGGACGTACTACACCTTC
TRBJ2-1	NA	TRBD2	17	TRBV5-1	CASSPPGLAGGYNEQFF	TGCGCCAGCAGCCCACCGGGACTAGCGGGGGGTTACAATGAGCAGTTCTTC
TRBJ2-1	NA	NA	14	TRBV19	CASSPAVAYNEQFF	TGTGCCAGTAGTCCCGCGGTCGCCTACAATGAGCAGTTCTTC
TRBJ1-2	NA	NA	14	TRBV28	CAILPKGSAYGYTF	TGTGCCATCCTGCCCAAAGGTTCAGCCTATGGCTACACCTTC
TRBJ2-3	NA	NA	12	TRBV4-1	CASADSTDTQYF	TGCGCCAGCGCGGACAGCACAGATACGCAGTATTTT
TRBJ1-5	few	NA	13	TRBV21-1	CASSPSGYQPQHF	TGTGCCAGCAGCCCCTCGGGGTACCAGCCCCAGCATTTT
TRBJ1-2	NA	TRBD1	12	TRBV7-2	CASMVQGYGYTF	TGTGCCAGCATGGTACAGGGGTATGGCTACACCTTC
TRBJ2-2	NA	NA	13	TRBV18	CASSPLDTGELFF	TGTGCCAGCTCACCACTGGACACCGGGGAGCTGTTTTTT
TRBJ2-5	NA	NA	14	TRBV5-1	CASSLTSYFGDQYF	TGCGCCAGCAGCTTGACCTCCTACTTCGGGGACCAGTACTTC
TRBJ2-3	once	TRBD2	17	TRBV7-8	CASSSVLTSGRLGTQYF	TGTGCCAGCAGCTCGGTCCTGACTAGCGGGAGACTCGGTACGCAGTATTTT
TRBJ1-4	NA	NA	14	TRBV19	CASSTNGVGEKLFF	TGTGCCAGTAGTACGAACGGGGTAGGGGAAAAACTGTTTTTT
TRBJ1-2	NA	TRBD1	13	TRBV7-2	CASSMDRGNGYTF	TGTGCCAGCAGCATGGACAGGGGGAATGGCTACACCTTC
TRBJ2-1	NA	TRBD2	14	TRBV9	CASSVAGAYNEQFF	TGTGCCAGCAGCGTGGCGGGGGCCTACAATGAGCAGTTCTTC
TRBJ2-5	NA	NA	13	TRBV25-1	CASERGLAETQYF	TGTGCCTCTGAACGAGGGCTCGCCGAGACCCAGTACTTC
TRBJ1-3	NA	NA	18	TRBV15	CATSRGGGVGAAGNTIYF	TGTGCCACCAGCAGAGGGGGTGGTGTAGGGGCGGCAGGAAACACCATATATTTT
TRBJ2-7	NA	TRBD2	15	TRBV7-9	CASSSGSSGALGQYF	TGTGCCAGCAGCTCTGGGTCTAGCGGGGCCTTGGGGCAGTACTTC
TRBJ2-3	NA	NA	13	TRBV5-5	CASSLVGTDTQYF	TGTGCCAGCAGCTTGGTCGGGACAGATACGCAGTATTTT
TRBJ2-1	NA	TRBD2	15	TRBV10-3	CAISRTSGSGNEQFF	TGTGCCATCAGTCGAACTAGCGGGAGCGGCAATGAGCAGTTCTTC
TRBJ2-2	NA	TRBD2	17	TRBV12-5	CASGLGTSGRKTGELFF	TGTGCTAGTGGTTTAGGGACTAGCGGGAGAAAAACCGGGGAGCTGTTTTTT